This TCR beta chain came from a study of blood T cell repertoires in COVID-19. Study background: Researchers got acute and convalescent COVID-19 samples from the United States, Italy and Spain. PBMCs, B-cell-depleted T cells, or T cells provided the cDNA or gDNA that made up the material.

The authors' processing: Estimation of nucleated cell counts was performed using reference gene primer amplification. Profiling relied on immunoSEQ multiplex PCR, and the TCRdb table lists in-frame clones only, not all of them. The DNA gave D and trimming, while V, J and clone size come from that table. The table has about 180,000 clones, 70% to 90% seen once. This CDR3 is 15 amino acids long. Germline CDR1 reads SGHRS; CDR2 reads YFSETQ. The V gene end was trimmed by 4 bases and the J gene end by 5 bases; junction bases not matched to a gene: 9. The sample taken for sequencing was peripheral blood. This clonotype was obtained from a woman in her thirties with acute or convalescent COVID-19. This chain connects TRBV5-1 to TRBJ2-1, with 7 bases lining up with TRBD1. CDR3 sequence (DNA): TGCGCCAGCAGCAACCGGGACAGATCCGACAATGAGCAGTTCTTC. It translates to CASSNRDRSDNEQFF.